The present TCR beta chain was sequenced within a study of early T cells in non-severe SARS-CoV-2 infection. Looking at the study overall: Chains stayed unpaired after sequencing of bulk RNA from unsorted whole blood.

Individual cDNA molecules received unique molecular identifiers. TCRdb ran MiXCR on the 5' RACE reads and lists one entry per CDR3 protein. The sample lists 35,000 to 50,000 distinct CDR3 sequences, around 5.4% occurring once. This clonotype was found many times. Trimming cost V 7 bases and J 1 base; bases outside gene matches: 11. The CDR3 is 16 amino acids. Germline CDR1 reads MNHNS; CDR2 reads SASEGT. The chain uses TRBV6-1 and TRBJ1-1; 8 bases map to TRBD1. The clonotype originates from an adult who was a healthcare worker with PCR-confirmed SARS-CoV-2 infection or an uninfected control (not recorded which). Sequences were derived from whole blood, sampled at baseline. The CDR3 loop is CASTRTGNRPNTEAFF. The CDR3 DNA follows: TGTGCCAGCACCCGGACAGGGAACCGTCCGAACACTGAAGCTTTCTTT.